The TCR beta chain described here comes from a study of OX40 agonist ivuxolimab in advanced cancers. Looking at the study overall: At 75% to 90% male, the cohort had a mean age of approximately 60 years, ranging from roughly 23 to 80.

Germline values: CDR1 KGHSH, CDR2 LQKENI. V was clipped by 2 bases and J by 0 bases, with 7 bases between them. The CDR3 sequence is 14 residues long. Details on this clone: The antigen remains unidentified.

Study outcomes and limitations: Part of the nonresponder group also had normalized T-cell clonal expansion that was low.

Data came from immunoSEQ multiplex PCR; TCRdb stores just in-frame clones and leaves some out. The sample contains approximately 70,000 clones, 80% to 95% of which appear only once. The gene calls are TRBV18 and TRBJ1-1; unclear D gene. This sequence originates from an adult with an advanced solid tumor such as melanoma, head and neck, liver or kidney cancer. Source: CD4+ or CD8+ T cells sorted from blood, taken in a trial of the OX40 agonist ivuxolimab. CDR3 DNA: TGTGCCAGCTCACCATCACAGCTGAACACTGAAGCTTTCTTT. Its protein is CASSPSQLNTEAFF.